This record looks at one T cell receptor (beta chain) sequence and its context. Its antigen has not been determined. Within one base of it there is no much larger clone, and no base qualities were kept. TCRbeta CDR3 regions were amplified from genomic DNA by means of the immunoSEQ Assay, a bias-controlled multiplex PCR. As for the original processing: Nucleated cell counts per sample were estimated from amplification of reference gene primers within the assay. Sequence reads were collapsed and filtered to measure the absolute abundance of every unique TCRbeta CDR3 rearrangement. For each sample, productive Simpson clonality was calculated by taking the square root of Simpson's diversity index across productive rearrangements. Entries here come from immuneACCESS through TCRdb and include only in-frame sequences with V and J called. Some clones fail to appear in such tables; in the studies checked, an unresolved V gene covers under half of the shortfall, and the cause of the remainder is unknown. V and J calls and clone size come straight from that table; D and trimming were deduced from the DNA. The table for this sample lists 120,000 or so clones; 82% of them were counted only once. The ten biggest clones cover approximately 4.9% of the sample.

Whole blood was collected in K2EDTA tubes by collaborating institutions according to the institutions' own protocols. For TCRbeta analysis, collaborators shipped samples as frozen whole blood, isolated PBMCs, or DNA extracted from either of those sample types. This entry is derived from a study of blood T cell repertoires in COVID-19 (TCRdb year 2020). Background on the whole study: Samples from collaborators originated in the United States, Italy and Spain and spanned both the acute and convalescent phases of COVID-19. The prospective study material was composed of cDNA or gDNA derived from T cells, B-cell-depleted T cells, or PBMCs. HLA class I and class II types, where available, came from metadata supplied by the sample provider rather than from assay-based typing. Deeply sampled blood TCRbeta repertoires from subjects exposed to, actively infected with, or recovered from COVID-19 were included in the dataset. The sample metadata nearly always contained a de-identified subject ID, COVID-19 status, age in years and sex. The repertoires were released in a freely available public database intended as a resource for research on the immune response to SARS-CoV-2. The samples were drawn from two sources: the first 160 participants of the ongoing ImmuneRACE study, and 950 to 1,500 subjects contributed by 6 global collaborators.

General findings and caveats noted by the study authors: Clinical and demographic metadata were provided uncurated, with the amount varying by source and participant.

The sequenced sample was peripheral blood. The sequence was collected from a woman in her 70s with acute or convalescent COVID-19.

The CDR3 corresponds to CANSLAGKETQYF. The sequence in DNA is TGTGCCAATTCACTAGCGGGGAAAGAGACCCAGTACTTC. The sequence is built from TRBV6-5 and TRBJ2-5, and TRBD2 aligns with 10 junction nucleotides. The germline V and J ends show losses of 10 bases and 3 bases respectively, and no gene match explains 5 bases of the junction. CDR1 is given as MNHEY and CDR2 as SVGAGI, both from the germline V gene. Including the terminal cysteine and phenylalanine, the CDR3 comprises 13 residues. Of the read, only the CDR3 DNA is kept; its 39 bases are in frame from base 1.